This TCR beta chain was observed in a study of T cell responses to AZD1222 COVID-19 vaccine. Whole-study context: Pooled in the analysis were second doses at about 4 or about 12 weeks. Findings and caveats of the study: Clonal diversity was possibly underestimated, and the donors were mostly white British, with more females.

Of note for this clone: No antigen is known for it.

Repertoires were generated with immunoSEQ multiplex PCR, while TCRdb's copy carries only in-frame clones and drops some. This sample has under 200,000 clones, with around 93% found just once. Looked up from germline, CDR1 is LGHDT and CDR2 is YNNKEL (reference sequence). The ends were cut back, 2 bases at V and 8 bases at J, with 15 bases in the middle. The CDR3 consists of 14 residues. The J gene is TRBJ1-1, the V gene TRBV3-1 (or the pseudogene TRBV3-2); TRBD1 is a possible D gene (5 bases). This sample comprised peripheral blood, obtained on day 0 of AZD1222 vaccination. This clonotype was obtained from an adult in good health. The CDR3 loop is CASSQSSGTPEAFF. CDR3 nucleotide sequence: TGTGCCAGCAGCCAATCCTCCGGGACCCCCGAAGCTTTCTTT.